Below, one TCR beta chain is given with its context. Its antigen is unidentified. These data belong to a study of immune cell composition in non-small cell lung cancer. Regarding the study as a whole: Squamous carcinomas (roughly 80%) more often had tumour-associated clones >0.5% than adenocarcinomas (around 33%). No significant correlation existed between pack-years smoked and tumour clonality. In adenocarcinoma, maximal tumour-associated clone frequency tracked TIL tumour reactivity.

Method: immunoSEQ multiplex PCR; TCRdb's copy keeps in-frame clones and lacks some. The sample lists more than 1,500 clones, over 70% seen once, with 11% to 15% in the top ten. V shed 1 base, J shed 1 base, and the junction held 1 base outside the gene matches. CDR1 is SEHNR and CDR2 is FQNEAQ in the germline V gene (reference sequence). The CDR3 extends over 16 amino acids. Sequenced input: lung tumor tissue. The rearrangement joins TRBV7-9 to TRBJ1-3; 10 nucleotides line up with TRBD1. The TCR sequence derives from a human donor with non-small cell lung cancer. CDR3 DNA: TGTGCCAGCAGCTTAGGACAGGGGGCTTCTGGAAACACCATATATTTT. Protein sequence: CASSLGQGASGNTIYF. Together with reference TRBV7-9 and TRBJ1-3, the CDR3 gives the full variable domain: DTGVSQNPRHKITKRGQNVTFRCDPISEHNRLYWYRQTLGQGPEFLTYFQNEAQLEKSRLLSDRFSAERPKGSFSTLEIQRTEQGDSAMYLCASSLGQGASGNTIYFGEGSWLTVV.